What follows are 10 T cell receptor beta chains derived from one specimen sequenced in a study of blood T cell repertoires in COVID-19. Data came from immunoSEQ multiplex PCR; TCRdb stores just in-frame clones and leaves some out. The table includes roughly 50,000 clones, approximately 87% detected once. The sequenced sample was peripheral blood. These receptors were collected from a human donor in a cohort sampled during active COVID-19.

The chain has TRBV20-1 and TRBJ1-4; D is undetermined. The germline V gene has CDR1 DFQATT and CDR2 SNEGSKA (reference sequence). The CDR3 is 11 amino acids. With 6 bases removed from V and 4 bases from J, the gap between germline ends came to 6 bases. In DNA, the CDR3 is TGCAGTGCCACGGTTAATGAAAAACTGTTTTTT. Its protein is CSATVNEKLFF.

The chain recombines TRBV19 with TRBJ1-5, with 7 bases identical to TRBD1. The V gene's germline CDR1 is LNHDA and CDR2 SQIVND (reference sequence). Germline trimming cut 3 bases from V and 5 bases from J; bases unmatched to any gene: 7. CDR3 length equals 15 residues. CDR3 residues: CASSIPSRGDQPQHF. The DNA for the CDR3 is TGTGCCAGTAGTATCCCCAGCAGGGGGGATCAGCCCCAGCATTTT.

The chain is built from TRBV11-2 and TRBJ2-7; TRBD1 might be the D (6 bases). V was pared by 0 bases and J by 3 bases, with 9 bases between. This CDR3 has 14 amino acids. Germline assignment: CDR1 SGHAT and CDR2 FQNNGV. CDR3 DNA sequence: TGTGCCAGCAGCTTAGATCCAGGGGACTACGAGCAGTACTTC. It is translated as CASSLDPGDYEQYF.

The chain links TRBV19 to TRBJ2-7; perhaps TRBD2 as D (5 bases). The CDR3 extends over 13 amino acids. Germline V lookup: CDR1 LNHDA, CDR2 SQIVND (reference sequence). With 5 bases removed from V and 3 bases from J, the gap between germline ends came to 11 bases. The CDR3 DNA reads as TGTGCCAGTAGTGCGGGCCGAGGCTACGAGCAGTACTTC. Translating it yields CASSAGRGYEQYF. Full variable domain (missing parts from reference TRBV19 and TRBJ2-7): DGGITQSPKYLFRKEGQNVTLSCEQNLNHDAMYWYRQDPGQGLRLIYYSQIVNDFQKGDIAEGYSVSREKKESFPLTVTSAQKNPTAFYLCASSAGRGYEQYFGPGTRLTVT.

This clone has only a few counts. The chain carries TRBV3-1 (or the pseudogene TRBV3-2) and TRBJ1-2; tentative D call: TRBD1 (6 bases). The CDR3 sequence is 16 residues long. The V and J ends lost 0 bases and 8 bases respectively, with 19 bases between them. The germline CDR1 and CDR2 sequences are LGHDT and YNNKEL (reference sequence). CDR3 residues: CASSQDIRGLRRGYTF. CDR3 nucleotides: TGTGCCAGCAGCCAAGATATCAGGGGATTGAGGAGGGGCTACACCTTC.

This clone was counted once. The CDR3 loop reads CASSQGQGPEQYF. The DNA of the CDR3 is TGTGCCAGCAGCCAAGGACAGGGACCCGAGCAGTACTTC. The chain recombines TRBV21-1 with TRBJ2-7; TRBD1 was called by the table and not checked on the DNA. TRBV21-1 is an annotated pseudogene. The length of the CDR3 is 13 residues.

V is TRBV7-2 and J is TRBJ2-3; the match to TRBD2 covers 7 bases. V was pared by 6 bases and J by 1 base, with 4 bases of the junction left unmatched. Germline CDR1 SGHTA, CDR2 FQGNSA. This CDR3 contains 14 residues. CDR3 loop: CASSLSGGTDTQYF. The CDR3, as DNA: TGTGCCAGCAGTTTAAGCGGGGGCACAGATACGCAGTATTTT.

This clone was detected only once. The chain has TRBV5-4 and TRBJ1-1; TRBD1 might be the D (6 bases). Germline CDR1 and CDR2: SGHNT and YYREEE (reference sequence). This CDR3 region has 15 residues. The V gene lost 4 bases and the J gene lost 0 bases, with 13 bases spanning the gap. The CDR3 reads CASSRGSRMNTEAFF. The DNA for the CDR3 is TGTGCCAGCAGCAGGGGGTCACGGATGAACACTGAAGCTTTCTTT.

The chain joins TRBV7-2 to TRBJ1-6; no clear D. V lost 3 bases and J 7 bases, leaving 19 bases between the germline ends. The CDR3 contains 17 residues. The germline V gene has CDR1 SGHTA and CDR2 FQGNSA. CDR3 bases: TGTGCCAGCAGCTTGGAGGGTCCGGGAATTCGGAATTCACCCCTCCACTTT. Amino acid sequence: CASSLEGPGIRNSPLHF.

This sequence joins TRBV4-3 and TRBJ2-2; 7 nucleotides line up with TRBD2. Per the germline V gene, CDR1 is LGHNA and CDR2 is YSLEER. The CDR3 is 14 residues long. The trim removed 3 bases at V and 4 bases at J, leaving 2 bases unmatched. The CDR3 loop reads CASSQGLITGELFF. CDR3 in DNA: TGCGCCAGCAGCCAGGGACTAATCACCGGGGAGCTGTTTTTT.